These 2 T cell receptor beta chains share one sample of origin, sequenced in a study of OX40 agonist ivuxolimab in advanced cancers. The receptor library was made with the immunoSEQ multiplex PCR assay. TCRdb provides this immuneACCESS table in a form limited to in-frame rearrangements. Some clones are lacking; in checked studies, under half of them reflect an unresolved V gene, and why the rest are absent is not known. Counted in this sample were around 82,000 clones; more than 75% of them appeared once. The ten largest clones take up 0.45% to 0.55% of the sample. Sample: CD4+ or CD8+ T cells sorted from blood, taken in a trial of the OX40 agonist ivuxolimab. These receptors came from an adult with an advanced solid tumor such as melanoma, head and neck, liver or kidney cancer.

The rearrangement links TRBV11-2 to TRBJ2-3; 7 bases are a match to TRBD1. Germline assignment: CDR1 SGHAT and CDR2 FQNNGV. The CDR3 runs 14 residues. J was trimmed by 4 bases and V by 5 bases; bases with no gene match: 6. CDR3 loop: CASSPTGSADTQYF. The CDR3 region has the DNA TGTGCCAGCAGCCCGACAGGGAGCGCAGATACGCAGTATTTT.

This chain links TRBV5-1 with TRBJ1-1; D is ambiguous. The CDR3 has 16 residues. Germline-derived CDR1 and CDR2 are SGHRS and YFSETQ. Deletions cut 4 bases from V and 3 bases from J, with 19 bases between. The CDR3, as DNA: TGCGCCAGCAGCCCCCGTCCCAGCACCTCCGACACTGAAGCTTTCTTT. It encodes CASSPRPSTSDTEAFF.